This T cell receptor beta chain was sequenced for a study of CD8 T cells in ankylosing spondylitis. The study, taken as a whole, reports: The disease-linked clones had a CD8+ phenotype and low blood frequencies. Characteristic, it appeared, of ankylosing spondylitis blood was a TCR beta motif of roughly 8 highly homologous variants. From matched ankylosing spondylitis synovial fluid, disease-linked clones were reportedly recovered at significantly enriched levels.

As regards this clonotype: Antigen unknown.

As the method for making TCR beta libraries, quantitative 5'-RACE with molecular barcodes was used. Via MiXCR, TCRdb re-called the 5' RACE reads, giving one row per CDR3 protein. The table lists roughly 260,000 distinct CDR3 sequences, about 20% of them singletons, with 7.8% in the top ten. CDR3 length equals 12 residues. CDR1 is SGDLS and CDR2 is YYNGEE in the germline V gene. Trimming at V came to 3 bases and at J to 10 bases, leaving 4 bases not matched to a gene. This sequence originates from a male donor with ankylosing spondylitis or in good health (not recorded which). What was sequenced was blood, either unsorted or a sorted T cell fraction (not recorded which). This chain uses TRBV9 with TRBJ2-1; 7 bases match TRBD2. DNA of the CDR3: TGTGCCAGCAGCGAGCGGGAAGGGGAGCAGTTCTTC. Translated: CASSEREGEQFF.